Below, one TCR beta chain is given with its context. Its antigen is undetermined. This CDR3 is built from 15 residues. Trimming took off 5 bases at V and 5 bases at J, with 19 bases between the two ends. The source of the sample is a study of glioma-infiltrating T cells. Study at large: Low-grade gliomas were grade II; glioblastomas were grade IV at initial diagnosis.

Amplification of TCR alpha and beta CDR3 regions from RNA used iRepertoire nested multiplex PCR. From the multiplex PCR reads, TCRdb called clonotypes with MiXCR, one entry per CDR3 protein. The table records 300,000 to 450,000 distinct CDR3 sequences, about 40% of them present only once. Whole-study results and caveats: Non-neoplastic patients had below-expected tissue-blood divergence, while all gliomas exceeded expectation. A blood CDR3 motif signature was depleted in highly divergent patients.

Sequencing was done on a sample of glioma tissue, nonneoplastic brain tissue, or PBMCs (not recorded which). The chain is built from TRBV12-3 or TRBV12-4 and TRBJ2-7; the D gene is possibly TRBD2 (5 bases). This receptor was obtained from a human donor with low-grade glioma or glioblastoma, undergoing nonglioma brain surgery, or in good health (not recorded which). CDR3 sequence reads: CASSPLSGRWDEQYF. The CDR3 nucleotides read TGTGCCAGCAGTCCGCTTAGTGGGAGATGGGACGAGCAGTACTTC.